Listed below are T cell receptor beta chains from one sample, sequenced in a study of cytomegalovirus exposure and HLA in healthy donors. Clones were sequenced by immunoSEQ multiplex PCR, and TCRdb holds only the in-frame ones, with some missing. The data hold 150,000 to 200,000 clones, with roughly four fifths observed a single time. Material: PBMCs. The receptor source for this set is a man between 50 and 59 years old in good health and CMV-seronegative. Both conserved end residues are part of each CDR3. The D gene is left open where the match is weak. Part of the rows lack a size; the others show once, few, many or a class for expanded clones.

length | D | J | size | V | CDR3 | DNA
14 | TRBD2 | TRBJ2-7 | - | TRBV7-9 | CASSFGTSLYEQYF | TGTGCCAGCAGCTTTGGGACTAGTCTCTACGAGCAGTACTTC
18 | TRBD2 | TRBJ2-2 | - | TRBV4-2 | CASSQDVDSGRLTGELFF | TGTGCCAGCAGCCAAGATGTAGACAGCGGGAGGCTAACCGGGGAGCTGTTTTTT
14 | - | TRBJ2-1 | - | TRBV28 | CASNYRLGNDEQFF | TGTGCCAGCAACTATAGGCTCGGGAATGATGAGCAGTTCTTC
16 | TRBD1 | TRBJ2-2 | - | TRBV7-2 | CASSLVGGANTGELFF | TGTGCCAGCAGCTTAGTAGGGGGCGCGAACACCGGGGAGCTGTTTTTT
12 | - | TRBJ1-2 | - | TRBV6-4 | CASSGPQGGYTF | TGTGCCAGCAGCGGGCCCCAGGGTGGCTACACCTTC
20 | TRBD2 | TRBJ2-3 | few | TRBV4-1 | CASSNPSLTNVGRGTDTQYF | TGCGCCAGCAGCAATCCCTCACTGACTAACGTCGGGAGGGGCACAGATACGCAGTATTTT
15 | TRBD1 | TRBJ1-1 | - | TRBV6-5 | CASSPPGTGYELAFF | TGTGCCAGCAGCCCCCCCGGGACAGGGTATGAATTAGCTTTCTTT
15 | - | TRBJ1-1 | few | TRBV6-1 | CASSGSNRVFTEAFF | TGTGCCAGCAGTGGTTCGAACAGGGTATTCACTGAAGCTTTCTTT
13 | - | TRBJ1-4 | once | TRBV18 | CASLRGENEKLFF | TGTGCCAGCCTACGAGGAGAAAATGAAAAACTGTTTTTT
16 | TRBD1 | TRBJ1-2 | - | TRBV4-2 | CASSQDNRGREGGYTF | TGTGCCAGCAGCCAAGATAATAGGGGGCGGGAAGGTGGCTACACCTTC
17 | TRBD1 | TRBJ1-2 | once | TRBV18 | CASSPQGQGAGDYGYTF | TGTGCCAGCTCACCACAGGGACAGGGGGCCGGAGACTATGGCTACACCTTC
15 | - | TRBJ2-2 | - | TRBV28 | CASSFSGVNTGELFF | TGTGCCAGCAGTTTTTCGGGGGTGAACACCGGGGAGCTGTTTTTT
14 | TRBD1 | TRBJ2-1 | - | TRBV18 | CASSPGQGYNEQFF | TGTGCCAGCTCACCGGGACAGGGCTACAATGAGCAGTTCTTC
16 | - | TRBJ1-4 | once | TRBV7-9 | CASSLEDQGRNEKLFF | TGTGCCAGCAGCTTAGAGGACCAGGGGCGAAATGAAAAACTGTTTTTT
14 | TRBD1 | TRBJ1-1 | once | TRBV30 | CAWRSQGAVTEAFF | TGTGCCTGGCGATCACAGGGGGCTGTCACTGAAGCTTTCTTT
14 | - | TRBJ1-4 | - | TRBV2 | CASRPRGTSEKLFF | TGTGCCAGCAGACCTAGGGGGACGAGTGAAAAACTGTTTTTT
15 | TRBD2 | TRBJ2-5 | - | TRBV7-2 | CASRVPSGGVETQYF | TGTGCCAGCAGGGTGCCTAGCGGGGGGGTGGAGACCCAGTACTTC
11 | - | TRBJ1-2 | once | TRBV19 | CASSSNYGYTF | TGTGCCAGTTCTTCCAACTATGGCTACACCTTC
13 | - | TRBJ2-5 | - | TRBV18 | CASSPGSRETQYF | TGTGCCAGCTCACCAGGGAGTAGGGAGACCCAGTACTTC
14 | - | TRBJ1-2 | - | TRBV28 | CASSPPAARGGYTF | TGTGCCAGCAGTCCCCCGGCGGCGAGAGGCGGCTACACCTTC
15 | TRBD1 | TRBJ1-1 | once | TRBV5-1 | CASSRTGTASSEAFF | TGCGCCAGCAGCCGAACCGGGACAGCCTCTAGTGAAGCTTTCTTT
15 | TRBD1 | TRBJ1-6 | - | TRBV7-9 | CASILIDRGNSPLHF | TGTGCCAGCATCCTTATCGACAGGGGAAATTCACCCCTCCACTTT
13 | - | TRBJ2-5 | - | TRBV19 | CASTQPPRETQYF | TGTGCCAGTACCCAACCCCCCCGGGAGACCCAGTACTTC
16 | TRBD1 | TRBJ1-2 | - | TRBV5-1 | CASSLNIQGANLGYTF | TGCGCCAGCAGCTTGAACATCCAGGGGGCTAATTTGGGCTACACCTTC
14 | - | TRBJ2-5 | once | TRBV30 | CAWSVRRVQETQYF | TGTGCCTGGAGTGTAAGGAGGGTCCAAGAGACCCAGTACTTC
15 | TRBD1 | TRBJ2-7 | - | TRBV5-1 | CASSLGSGTDNEQYF | TGCGCCAGCAGCTTGGGATCCGGGACAGACAACGAGCAGTACTTC
12 | - | TRBJ2-5 | - | TRBV2 | CASSDDSWEQYF | TGTGCCAGCAGTGATGACTCCTGGGAGCAGTACTTC
15 | TRBD1 | TRBJ2-7 | few | TRBV6-1 | CASRSPGQGWYEQYF | TGTGCCAGCAGATCACCGGGACAGGGTTGGTACGAGCAGTACTTC
14 | - | TRBJ2-7 | - | TRBV7-2 | CASSSGQITYEQYF | TGTGCCAGCAGCTCCGGACAGATAACCTACGAGCAGTACTTC
14 | TRBD2 | TRBJ2-7 | few | TRBV6-5 | CASKRGSGLHEQYF | TGTGCCAGCAAGAGAGGTAGCGGGTTACACGAGCAGTACTTC
17 | TRBD2 | TRBJ2-5 | - | TRBV5-1 | CASSSSSGGAEGETQYF | TGCGCCAGCAGCTCCTCTAGCGGGGGGGCTGAGGGGGAGACCCAGTACTTC
15 | TRBD1 | TRBJ2-7 | - | TRBV7-9 | CASSWGQGVSYEQYF | TGTGCCAGCAGCTGGGGACAGGGAGTTTCCTACGAGCAGTACTTC
16 | TRBD1 | TRBJ1-1 | few | TRBV9 | CASSAEGRTGGTEAFF | TGTGCCAGCAGCGCCGAGGGTAGGACAGGGGGCACTGAAGCTTTCTTT
14 | - | TRBJ2-5 | - | TRBV5-1 | CASSQGLSQETQYF | TGCGCCAGCAGCCAGGGACTTTCTCAAGAGACCCAGTACTTC
13 | TRBD2 | TRBJ2-7 | - | TRBV2 | CASTGTGGYEQYF | TGTGCCAGCACTGGGACGGGAGGGTACGAGCAGTACTTC
13 | - | TRBJ1-1 | - | TRBV6-1 | CASSEEGYREAFF | TGTGCCAGCAGTGAAGAGGGGTACCGTGAAGCTTTCTTT
12 | - | TRBJ2-1 | - | TRBV7-3 | CASSRLGGEQFF | TGTGCCAGCAGCCGGTTGGGGGGTGAGCAGTTCTTC
15 | - | TRBJ1-2 | - | TRBV11-2 | CASSRLGGANYGYTF | TGTGCCAGCAGCCGACTTGGGGGGGCAAACTATGGCTACACCTTC
14 | - | TRBJ2-3 | - | TRBV4-3 | CASSQFRGHDTQYF | TGCGCCAGCAGCCAATTTAGGGGCCATGATACGCAGTATTTT
14 | TRBD1 | TRBJ1-2 | - | TRBV7-6 | CASSPLQDREGYTF | TGTGCCAGCAGCCCTCTCCAGGACAGGGAAGGCTACACCTTC
15 | TRBD2 | TRBJ2-3 | - | TRBV7-3 | CASSRSGGGTDTQYF | TGTGCCAGCAGCCGTAGCGGGGGAGGCACAGATACGCAGTATTTT
15 | - | TRBJ2-2 | - | TRBV7-9 | CSSSFGASGAGELFF | TGTTCCAGCAGCTTCGGAGCCTCAGGGGCCGGGGAGCTGTTTTTT
14 | - | TRBJ2-2 | - | TRBV30 | CAWRRTGGSGELFF | TGTGCCTGGAGGCGGACTGGGGGGTCCGGGGAGCTGTTTTTT
15 | - | TRBJ2-3 | - | TRBV6-1 | CASSGLGTSTDTQYF | TGTGCCAGCAGTGGATTGGGGACTAGCACAGATACGCAGTATTTT
12 | TRBD1 | TRBJ2-5 | - | TRBV7-2 | CASSYRGETQYF | TGTGCCAGCAGCTACAGGGGAGAGACCCAGTACTTC
14 | TRBD1 | TRBJ2-3 | - | TRBV7-3 | CASSLTGTTDTQYF | TGTGCCAGCAGTTTGACAGGGACGACAGATACGCAGTATTTT
15 | TRBD1 | TRBJ1-1 | few | TRBV6-5 | CASSGPRQGRTEAFF | TGTGCCAGCAGTGGACCCCGACAGGGCCGCACTGAAGCTTTCTTT
13 | - | TRBJ2-7 | - | TRBV28 | CASSSTPTYEQYF | TGTGCCAGCAGCTCCACACCGACCTACGAGCAGTACTTC
14 | - | TRBJ1-3 | - | TRBV28 | CASSLTGGQDTIYF | TGTGCCAGCAGTTTAACTGGGGGCCAAGACACCATATATTTT
12 | - | TRBJ1-2 | few | TRBV5-6 | CASSLQGPGYTF | TGTGCCAGCAGCTTGCAGGGGCCTGGCTACACCTTC
17 | TRBD1 | TRBJ1-1 | - | TRBV5-1 | CASSLGQGFLRDTEAFF | TGCGCCAGCAGCTTGGGACAGGGGTTTCTCCGGGACACTGAAGCTTTCTTT
15 | - | TRBJ2-7 | once | TRBV5-6 | CASSLQITSPIEQYF | TGTGCCAGCAGCTTACAGATAACTAGTCCCATCGAGCAGTACTTC